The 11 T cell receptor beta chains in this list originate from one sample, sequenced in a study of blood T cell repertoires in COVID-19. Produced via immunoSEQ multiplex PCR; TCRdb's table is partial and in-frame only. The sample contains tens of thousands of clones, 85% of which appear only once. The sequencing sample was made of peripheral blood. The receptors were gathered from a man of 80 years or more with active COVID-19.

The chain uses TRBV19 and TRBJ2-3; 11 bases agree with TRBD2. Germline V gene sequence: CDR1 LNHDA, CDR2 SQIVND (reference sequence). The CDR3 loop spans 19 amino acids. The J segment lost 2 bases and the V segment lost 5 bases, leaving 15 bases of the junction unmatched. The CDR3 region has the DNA TGTGCCAGTAGTCCCGGGACTAGCGGAGTCCTGAGATTCACAGATACGCAGTATTTT. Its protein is CASSPGTSGVLRFTDTQYF. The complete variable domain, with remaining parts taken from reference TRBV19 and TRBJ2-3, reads DGGITQSPKYLFRKEGQNVTLSCEQNLNHDAMYWYRQDPGQGLRLIYYSQIVNDFQKGDIAEGYSVSREKKESFPLTVTSAQKNPTAFYLCASSPGTSGVLRFTDTQYFGPGTRLTVL.

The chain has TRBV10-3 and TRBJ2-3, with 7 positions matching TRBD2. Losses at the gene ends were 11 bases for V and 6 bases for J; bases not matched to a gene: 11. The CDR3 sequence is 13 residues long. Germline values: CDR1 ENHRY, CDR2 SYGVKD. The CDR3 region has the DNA TGTGCCTCTCGGAGAGGGGAGGGGGATACGCAGTATTTT. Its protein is CASRRGEGDTQYF.

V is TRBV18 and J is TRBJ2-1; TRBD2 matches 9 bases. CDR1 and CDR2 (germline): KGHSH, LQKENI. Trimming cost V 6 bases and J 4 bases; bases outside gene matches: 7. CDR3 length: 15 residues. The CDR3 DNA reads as TGTGCCAGCTCCATGGGACTAGCTGCTTACAATGAGCAGTTCTTC. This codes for CASSMGLAAYNEQFF.

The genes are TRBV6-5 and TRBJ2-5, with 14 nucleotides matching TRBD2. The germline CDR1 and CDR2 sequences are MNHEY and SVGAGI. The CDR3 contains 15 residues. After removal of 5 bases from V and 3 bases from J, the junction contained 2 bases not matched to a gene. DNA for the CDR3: TGTGCCAGCAGTCTGACTAGCGGGGGGGAAGAGACCCAGTACTTC. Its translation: CASSLTSGGEETQYF.

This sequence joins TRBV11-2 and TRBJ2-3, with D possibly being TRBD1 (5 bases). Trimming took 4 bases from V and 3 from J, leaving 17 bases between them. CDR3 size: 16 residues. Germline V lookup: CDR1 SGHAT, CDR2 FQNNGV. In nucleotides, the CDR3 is TGTGCCAGCAGCTCACTCCAGGGTTTGGGGACAGATACGCAGTATTTT. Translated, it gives CASSSLQGLGTDTQYF. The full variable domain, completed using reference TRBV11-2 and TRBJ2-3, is EAGVAQSPRYKIIEKRQSVAFWCNPISGHATLYWYQQILGQGPKLLIQFQNNGVVDDSQLPKDRFSAERLKGVDSTLKIQPAKLEDSAVYLCASSSLQGLGTDTQYFGPGTRLTVL.

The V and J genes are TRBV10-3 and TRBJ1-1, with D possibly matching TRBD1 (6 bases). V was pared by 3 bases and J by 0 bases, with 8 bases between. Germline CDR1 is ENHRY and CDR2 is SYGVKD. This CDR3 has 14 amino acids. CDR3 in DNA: TGTGCCATCAGTGATCAGGGGATGAACACTGAAGCTTTCTTT. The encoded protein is CAISDQGMNTEAFF.

The CDR3: CASSFSRPGETQYF. CDR3 nucleotide sequence: TGTGCCAGCAGCTTTTCCCGGCCAGGAGAGACCCAGTACTTC. The V gene is TRBV11-2, the J gene TRBJ2-5; D uncertain. The length of the CDR3 is 14 residues. The V end lost 3 bases, the J end lost 4 bases, and 12 bases lay between the germline ends. Germline V lookup: CDR1 SGHAT, CDR2 FQNNGV. The full variable domain, in which reference TRBV11-2 and TRBJ2-5 provide the parts outside the CDR3, is EAGVAQSPRYKIIEKRQSVAFWCNPISGHATLYWYQQILGQGPKLLIQFQNNGVVDDSQLPKDRFSAERLKGVDSTLKIQPAKLEDSAVYLCASSFSRPGETQYFGPGTRLLVL.

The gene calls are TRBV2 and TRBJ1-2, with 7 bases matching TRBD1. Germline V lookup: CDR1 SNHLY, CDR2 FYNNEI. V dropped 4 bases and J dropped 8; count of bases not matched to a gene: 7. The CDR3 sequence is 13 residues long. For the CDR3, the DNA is TGTGCCAGCAGTGTTAACAGGGGCGAGGGCTACACCTTC. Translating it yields CASSVNRGEGYTF.

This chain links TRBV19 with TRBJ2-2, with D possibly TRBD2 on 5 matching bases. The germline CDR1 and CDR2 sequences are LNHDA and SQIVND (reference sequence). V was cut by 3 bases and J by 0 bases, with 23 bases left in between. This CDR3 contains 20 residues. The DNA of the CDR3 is TGTGCCAGTAGTATCCACCCGGGATTAATCGATTTCTCGAACACCGGGGAGCTGTTTTTT. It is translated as CASSIHPGLIDFSNTGELFF.

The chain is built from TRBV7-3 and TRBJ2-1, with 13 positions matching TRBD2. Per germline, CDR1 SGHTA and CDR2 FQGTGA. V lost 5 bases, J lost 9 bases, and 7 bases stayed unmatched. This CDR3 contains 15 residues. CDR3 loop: CASSTTSGGAPEQFF. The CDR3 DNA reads TGTGCCAGCAGCACTACTAGCGGGGGGGCCCCTGAGCAGTTCTTC.

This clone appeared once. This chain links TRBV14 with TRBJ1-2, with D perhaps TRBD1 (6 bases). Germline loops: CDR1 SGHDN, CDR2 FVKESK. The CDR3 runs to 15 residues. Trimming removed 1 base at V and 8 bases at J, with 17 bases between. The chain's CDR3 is CASSQAWGQGMGYTF. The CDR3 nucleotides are TGTGCCAGCAGCCAAGCTTGGGGGCAGGGGATGGGCTACACCTTC.